These 15 T cell receptor beta chains originate from one sample sequenced in a study of blood T cell repertoires in COVID-19. TCRdb's copy holds only in-frame clones and misses some; the assay was immunoSEQ multiplex PCR. This table has roughly 250,000 clones, 90% to 95% appearing once. Input material: PBMCs or T cells enriched from blood (not recorded which). The receptors derive from a woman younger than 30 who had recovered from COVID-19.

The rearrangement joins TRBV12-5 to TRBJ1-4; 10 nucleotides agree with TRBD1. V trimming: 6 bases; J trimming: 7 bases; junction bases outside the gene matches: 11. The CDR3 covers 16 residues. The germline V gene has CDR1 LGHNT and CDR2 FRNRAP. The CDR3 loop reads CASGPLPGQGIEKLFF. Written as DNA, the CDR3 is TGTGCTAGTGGCCCCTTGCCGGGACAGGGGATTGAAAAACTGTTTTTT.

This chain joins TRBV4-3 and TRBJ2-5; TRBD2 matches at 9 bases. There are 17 residues in the CDR3. Germline CDR1 and CDR2: LGHNA and YSLEER. J lost 5 bases, V lost 0 bases, and 10 bases had no gene match. CDR3 nucleotides: TGCGCCAGCAGCCAAGATCTGGCGGGGGGGGCGGTTGAGACCCAGTACTTC. This sequence encodes CASSQDLAGGAVETQYF.

The CDR3 nucleotides read TGTGCCAGCGGGACACCATTGGGGAATCCATACCAAGAGACCCAGTACTTC. Translating gives CASGTPLGNPYQETQYF. The chain is built from TRBV28 and TRBJ2-5, with a possible D match to TRBD1 (6 bases). Germline CDR1 and CDR2: MDHEN and SYDVKM. The germline V and J ends were trimmed by 8 bases and 0 bases, with 22 bases remaining between them. The CDR3 loop spans 17 amino acids.

The chain employs TRBV28 and TRBJ2-7; no reliable D call. From germline, CDR1 is MDHEN and CDR2 SYDVKM. V lost 4 bases and J 5 bases, leaving 9 bases between the germline ends. This CDR3 comprises 12 residues. This CDR3 is CASSSSDNEQYF. Here the CDR3 DNA reads TGTGCCAGCAGTTCCTCCGACAACGAGCAGTACTTC.

The rearrangement links TRBV10-1 to TRBJ1-4, with a tentative D call TRBD1 (5 bases). Germline values: CDR1 WNHNN, CDR2 SYGVQD (reference sequence). Deletions cut 6 bases from V and 10 bases from J, with 18 bases between. The CDR3 contains 14 residues. Here the CDR3 reads CASRPPPPRVKLFF. In DNA, the CDR3 is TGCGCCAGCAGACCTCCTCCCCCCAGGGTAAAACTGTTTTTT.

The chain carries TRBV7-9 and TRBJ1-2; D is undetermined. V lost 2 bases to trimming and J lost 3 bases, with 13 bases between them. Germline-derived CDR1 and CDR2 are SEHNR and FQNEAQ (reference sequence). The CDR3 covers 15 residues. The CDR3 nucleotides are TGTGCCAGCAGCTTATCGCAAGGAGGGCACTATGGCTACACCTTC. It yields the protein CASSLSQGGHYGYTF.

The V gene is TRBV5-6, the J gene TRBJ1-3; 9 bases are a match to TRBD1. CDR1 is SGHDT and CDR2 is YYEEEE in the germline V gene. The CDR3 consists of 15 residues. The ends lost 4 bases at V and 2 bases at J; junction bases unmatched: 4. CDR3 amino acids: CASSPGTGTGNTIYF. DNA of the CDR3: TGTGCCAGCAGCCCGGGGACAGGGACTGGAAACACCATATATTTT. Using reference TRBV5-6 and TRBJ1-3 for the parts outside the CDR3, the full variable domain is DAGVTQSPTHLIKTRGQQVTLRCSPKSGHDTVSWYQQALGQGPQFIFQYYEEEERQRGNFPDRFSGHQFPNYSSELNVNALLLGDSALYLCASSPGTGTGNTIYFGEGSWLTVV.

The chain joins TRBV28 to TRBJ1-2; D might be TRBD1 (6 bases). Trimming shortened V by 5 bases and J by 6 bases, and 19 bases separated the two germline ends. Germline values: CDR1 MDHEN, CDR2 SYDVKM. The CDR3 runs 15 residues. Written as DNA, the CDR3 is TGTGCCAGCAGTCGTCTTTCGGACAGCCTCGATGGCTACACCTTC. Translating gives CASSRLSDSLDGYTF.

This clone was seen only once. The junction shows a germline mismatch at one end, possibly a read error. The chain joins TRBV5-1 to TRBJ1-1; 7 nucleotides line up with TRBD1. This CDR3 region has 15 residues. Germline lookup yields CDR1 SGHRS and CDR2 YFSETQ. The CDR3 loop is CAGRTPRGKRTEAFF. In DNA form, the CDR3 reads TGCGCCGGCAGGACCCCCAGGGGGAAGAGGACTGAAGCTTTCTTT. Drawing the rest from reference TRBV5-1 and TRBJ1-1, the complete variable domain is KAGVTQTPRYLIKTRGQQVTLSCSPISGHRSVSWYQQTPGQGLQFLFEYFSETQRNKGNFPGRFSGRQFSNSRSEMNVSTLELGDSALYLCAGRTPRGKRTEAFFGQGTRLTVV.

The chain recombines TRBV2 with TRBJ1-4; D perhaps matches TRBD1 (5 bases). Trimming left V 2 bases short and J 1 base short, with 11 bases between. CDR1 and CDR2 (germline): SNHLY, FYNNEI. This CDR3 contains 16 residues. Here the CDR3 DNA reads TGTGCCAGCAGTGAATCGGCGGGGCAAACTAATGAAAAACTGTTTTTT. It specifies CASSESAGQTNEKLFF.

V usage is TRBV10-3 and J usage is TRBJ2-3, with TRBD1 matching over 11 bases. Trimming cost V 6 bases and J 3 bases; bases outside gene matches: 5. CDR3 size: 15 residues. Germline lookup yields CDR1 ENHRY and CDR2 SYGVKD. In DNA form, the CDR3 reads TGTGCCATCAGCGGGGGGACAGGGGGTACAGATACGCAGTATTTT. It codes for CAISGGTGGTDTQYF.

This chain links TRBV6-2 or TRBV6-3 with TRBJ1-5; possibly TRBD1 for D (6 bases). Trimming cost V 6 bases and J 3 bases, with 12 bases left between them. Germline lookup yields CDR1 MNHEY and CDR2 SVGEGT. The CDR3 contains 14 residues. CDR3 region: CASSRGPHNQPQHF. DNA for the CDR3: TGTGCCAGCAGCCGGGGGCCCCACAATCAGCCCCAGCATTTT.

The genes are TRBV18 and TRBJ1-6, with 7 bases lining up with TRBD1. J was trimmed by 4 bases and V by 5 bases; bases with no gene match: 2. Germline values: CDR1 KGHSH, CDR2 LQKENI. The CDR3 sequence is 14 residues long. CDR3 sequence: CASSRTGYNSPLHF. CDR3 sequence (DNA): TGTGCCAGCTCAAGGACAGGATATAATTCACCCCTCCACTTT.

This CDR3 reads CASSLGTGREKLFF. CDR3 nucleotide sequence: TGTGCCAGCAGCTTAGGGACAGGAAGGGAAAAACTGTTTTTT. V is TRBV7-6 and J is TRBJ1-4; 7 bases agree with TRBD1. The CDR3 runs 14 residues. V was clipped by 1 base and J by 8 bases; unmatched bases: 4. Germline lookup yields CDR1 SGHVS and CDR2 FNYEAQ.

The rearrangement uses TRBV25-1 and TRBJ2-3; D remains ambiguous. CDR3 length: 13 residues. The V end lost 5 bases, the J end lost 2 bases, and 8 bases lay between the germline ends. CDR1 is MGHDK, CDR2 SYGVNS, per germline. The CDR3 protein is CASSSTPTDTQYF. DNA for the CDR3: TGTGCCAGCAGTAGCACCCCCACAGATACGCAGTATTTT.